This T cell receptor (beta chain) is from a study of blood T cells in healthy people across ages. Next came a second PCR, run for about 7 to 11 cycles, which used a sample-barcoded 5' primer along with a J-beta primer mix. Each cDNA was tagged by a template-switch adaptor containing 12 random nucleotides. MiXCR, applied by TCRdb to the 5' RACE reads, yields one record per CDR3 protein. Here the sample spans roughly 1.4 million distinct CDR3 sequences, around 59% being singletons. V lost 5 bases, J lost 2 bases, and 10 bases stayed unmatched. CDR1 and CDR2 from the germline V gene are SGHTA and FQGNSA. This CDR3 region has 17 residues. Donor samples were obtained from healthy Caucasian individuals from Russia, aged about 6 to 95.

The source is a man aged 18 to 29 in good health. The sample comprised blood. The chain is built from TRBV7-2 and TRBJ2-3; 10 positions agree with TRBD2. The DNA for the CDR3 is TGTGCCAGCAGCATGACTAGCGGGCTGTCACCCACAGATACGCAGTATTTT. It codes for CASSMTSGLSPTDTQYF.